This record concerns one TCR beta chain sequence. In the original analysis: Reference gene primers were amplified, and this amplification served to estimate nucleated cell counts. Assay: immunoSEQ multiplex PCR; the TCRdb copy retains only in-frame clones and omits some. The V and J calls and clone size are taken from that table; D and trimming were inferred from the DNA. This table holds under 250,000 clones, just over 85% found once. Germline CDR1 is ENHRY and CDR2 is SYGVKD. V lost 0 bases to trimming and J lost 2 bases, with 7 bases between them. There are 14 residues in the CDR3. These data are taken from a study of blood T cell repertoires in COVID-19. Study-level information: Acute and convalescent COVID-19 samples came from the United States, Italy and Spain. Sources were T cells, B-cell-depleted T cells, or PBMCs; the material itself was cDNA or gDNA.

The receptor comes from a man aged 50 or older with COVID-19, enrolled during active disease. This rearrangement joins TRBV10-3 to TRBJ2-5; the D is unclear. The specimen sequenced was peripheral blood. The chain's CDR3 is CAISESSRQETQYF. The CDR3 nucleotides are TGTGCCATCAGTGAGTCGTCTAGACAAGAGACCCAGTACTTC.